The source of this TCR beta chain is a study of blood T cell repertoires in COVID-19. This CDR3 spans 16 amino acids. Germline V gene data show CDR1 as ENHRY and CDR2 as SYGVKD. Germline trimming cut 2 bases from V and 7 bases from J; bases unmatched to any gene: 7. Repertoires were generated with immunoSEQ multiplex PCR, while TCRdb's copy carries only in-frame clones and drops some. Seen here are a few hundred thousand clones, approximately 88% observed once, and the top ten hold approximately 3%. Seattle participants joined during active infection and were tracked over time. Input material: peripheral blood. This TCR was sampled from a woman aged 30 to 39 with COVID-19, enrolled during active disease. The chain uses TRBV10-3 and TRBJ2-3; 12 positions agree with TRBD2. In DNA form, the CDR3 reads TGTGCCATCAGTGAGGGGAAGACTAGCGGGAGCAATACGCAGTATTTT. This codes for CAISEGKTSGSNTQYF.